Each of the 18 T cell receptor beta chains below was sequenced from the same sample in a study of blood T cells in healthy people across ages. With a J-beta primer mix and a sample-barcoded 5' primer, a second PCR ran 7 to 11 cycles. TCRdb ran MiXCR on the 5' RACE reads and lists one entry per CDR3 protein. The sample yields roughly 800,000 distinct CDR3 sequences, about a quarter seen once. This sample was shared with a second study, whose subject was T cells of mothers and their children.

Sequencing input: blood. These receptors were obtained from a boy aged 5-17 years in good health.

This clonotype was recorded a few times. The chain uses TRBV6-1 and TRBJ2-1, with D tentatively TRBD2 (5 bases). Germline V gene lookup returns CDR1 MNHNS and CDR2 SASEGT. This CDR3 region has 13 residues. V was clipped by 6 bases and J by 5 bases, with 11 bases between them. CDR3 nucleotides: TGTGCCAGCAGATTAAACGGGGACAATGAGCAGTTCTTC. It translates to CASRLNGDNEQFF.

The J gene is TRBJ2-5, the V gene TRBV5-5; D tentatively reads TRBD1 or TRBD2 (5 bases each). The end of the DNA fits TRBJ2-7 better, so the J call may be wrong. Germline V gene sequence: CDR1 SGHKS, CDR2 YYEKEE (reference sequence). CDR3 size: 12 residues. CDR3 protein: CASSFGGHEQYF. In DNA form, the CDR3 reads TGTGCCAGCAGCTTTGGGGGTCACGAGCAGTACTTC.

The chain is built from TRBV12-3 or TRBV12-4 and TRBJ2-5; TRBD2 matches at 8 bases. The CDR3 runs 17 residues. V dropped 7 bases and J dropped 5; count of bases not matched to a gene: 18. The CDR3 protein is CASKKIGGGGNGETQYF. The CDR3 DNA sequence: TGTGCCAGCAAGAAGATTGGAGGCGGGGGGAACGGGGAGACCCAGTACTTC.

This clonotype came up a few times. This chain joins TRBV20-1 and TRBJ2-5, with TRBD2 as a possible D gene (5 bases). The CDR3 is 14 amino acids. Trimming cost V 1 base and J 3 bases, with 12 bases left between them. In germline, CDR1 is DFQATT, CDR2 SNEGSKA (reference sequence). This chain's CDR3 is CSARGSAAEETQYF. The CDR3 bases are TGCAGTGCTAGAGGGTCAGCGGCTGAAGAGACCCAGTACTTC.

There are a few counts of this clonotype. The J gene is TRBJ2-1, the V gene TRBV28, with a tentative D call TRBD1 (6 bases). The CDR3 has 11 amino acids. V lost 7 bases and J 9 bases, leaving 10 bases between the germline ends. Germline V gene sequence: CDR1 MDHEN, CDR2 SYDVKM. Here the CDR3 reads CASMVGGEQFF. The CDR3, as DNA: TGTGCCAGCATGGTAGGGGGTGAGCAGTTCTTC.

This clonotype was recorded a few times. This rearrangement joins TRBV24-1 to TRBJ2-7; D not certain. The V end was cut by 2 bases, the J end by 2 bases, with 9 bases between. CDR1 is KGHDR and CDR2 is SFDVKD in the germline V gene. The CDR3 is 14 residues long. The CDR3 region has the DNA TGTGCCACCAGTGATTCCACCTCTCCCTACGAGCAGTACTTC. As protein: CATSDSTSPYEQYF.

There are a few counts of this clonotype. This rearrangement joins TRBV12-3 or TRBV12-4 to TRBJ2-2; D tentatively fits TRBD1 or TRBD2 (5 bases each). The CDR3 totals 17 residues. V lost 5 bases, J lost 4 bases, and 20 bases lay in between. The CDR3 DNA follows: TGTGCCAGCAGTCCTACCTTGGGTGCTGGGGGCACCGGGGAGCTGTTTTTT. It yields the protein CASSPTLGAGGTGELFF.

V and J are TRBV5-1 and TRBJ1-5; D remains unclear. Trimming took 6 bases from V and 3 from J, leaving 1 base between them. This CDR3 region has 10 residues. The germline CDR1 and CDR2 sequences are SGHRS and YFSETQ. The CDR3 region has the DNA TGCGCCAGCAACAATCAGCCCCAGCATTTT. Encoded protein: CASNNQPQHF.

J is TRBJ2-3 and V is TRBV7-3, with 10 bases that match TRBD2. Germline values: CDR1 SGHTA, CDR2 FQGTGA. V dropped 3 bases and J dropped 1; count of bases not matched to a gene: 4. CDR3 length equals 16 residues. In nucleotides, the CDR3 is TGTGCCAGCAGCTTCGGGACTAGCGTGGGCACAGATACGCAGTATTTT. Translating gives CASSFGTSVGTDTQYF. The full variable domain, with the rest looked up from reference TRBV7-3 and TRBJ2-3, is GAGVSQTPSNKVTEKGKYVELRCDPISGHTALYWYRQSLGQGPEFLIYFQGTGAADDSGLPNDRFFAVRPEGSVSTLKIQRTERGDSAVYLCASSFGTSVGTDTQYFGPGTRLTVL.

In DNA, the CDR3 is TGTGCCACCAGCATGTCGGAGGGCACAGATACGCAGTATTTT. It is translated as CATSMSEGTDTQYF. This rearrangement joins TRBV15 to TRBJ2-3, with a tentative D call TRBD2 (5 bases). The CDR3 consists of 14 residues. With 4 bases removed from V and 1 base from J, the gap between germline ends came to 9 bases. Germline CDR1 is LNHNV and CDR2 is YYDKDF (reference sequence).

CDR3 amino acids: CASSPRDRVNNEQFF. CDR3 DNA: TGTGCCAGCAGCCCGAGGGACAGGGTCAACAATGAGCAGTTCTTC. V usage is TRBV7-3 and J usage is TRBJ2-1; 9 bases align to TRBD1. Trimming removed 5 bases from V and 5 bases from J; junction bases left unmatched: 7. This CDR3 has 15 amino acids. Germline V gene data show CDR1 as SGHTA and CDR2 as FQGTGA.

This clonotype was counted only a few times. The gene calls are TRBV3-1 and TRBJ2-6, with D perhaps TRBD1 or TRBD2 (5 bases each). CDR1 is LGHDT, CDR2 YNNKEL, per germline (reference sequence). Deletions cut 3 bases from V and 2 bases from J, with 17 bases between. This CDR3 has 18 residues. The CDR3 bases are TGTGCCAGCAGCCACCCTGGGACCCCGACGGCTGGGGCCAACGTCCTGACTTTC. It specifies CASSHPGTPTAGANVLTF.

V is TRBV14 and J is TRBJ2-3; D unclear. CDR3 length: 14 residues. V was pared by 4 bases and J by 5 bases, with 13 bases between. The germline CDR1 and CDR2 sequences are SGHDN and FVKESK. The CDR3 DNA follows: TGTGCCAGCAGCCCGGATCTAGTAGGAGATACGCAGTATTTT. Its protein product is CASSPDLVGDTQYF.

This clonotype showed up just a few times. The gene calls are TRBV4-1 and TRBJ2-1; D call uncertain. CDR3 length equals 14 residues. CDR1 is MGHRA, CDR2 YSYEKL, per germline. V shed 0 bases and J shed 10 bases, with 13 bases lying between them. CDR3 nucleotide sequence: TGCGCCAGCAGCCAAGATCCCACCTATCAGGAGCAGTTCTTC. It specifies CASSQDPTYQEQFF.

The chain carries TRBV3-1 and TRBJ2-5, with D tentatively TRBD2 (6 bases). V lost 5 bases to trimming and J lost 7 bases, with 17 bases between them. The CDR3 covers 14 residues. The V gene's germline CDR1 is LGHDT and CDR2 YNNKEL (reference sequence). The CDR3 bases are TGTGCCAGCAGCTATACGGAGGGGCCTGTGACCCAGTACTTC. It codes for CASSYTEGPVTQYF.

This clonotype showed up many times. Sequence at one end of the junction differs from germline and may be a read error. This chain connects TRBV29-1 to TRBJ2-5; weak D call: TRBD2 (6 bases). The CDR3 totals 10 residues. Germline V lookup: CDR1 SQVTM, CDR2 ANQGSEA. CDR3 nucleotides: TGCAGCGTTGATCGCTCCGGCGGACTATTC. Protein product: CSVDRSGGLF.

A few counts support this clonotype. The V and J genes are TRBV20-1 and TRBJ2-7; 7 bases are a match to TRBD1. J lost 4 bases, V lost 2 bases, and 11 bases had no gene match. This CDR3 has 15 amino acids. Germline CDR1 is DFQATT and CDR2 is SNEGSKA (reference sequence). The CDR3 sequence: CSARPLDRVMYEQYF. CDR3 DNA: TGCAGTGCTAGACCCCTCGACAGGGTAATGTACGAGCAGTACTTC.

The chain is built from TRBV7-9 and TRBJ2-4; 7 bases are a match to TRBD1. J lost 9 bases, V lost 5 bases, and 10 bases had no gene match. This CDR3 spans 14 amino acids. The germline gives CDR1 SEHNR, CDR2 FQNEAQ (reference sequence). CDR3 sequence reads: CASSTGAWGTIQYF. CDR3 nucleotide sequence: TGTGCCAGCAGCACAGGGGCGTGGGGAACCATTCAGTACTTC. The full variable domain, in which reference TRBV7-9 and TRBJ2-4 provide the parts outside the CDR3, is DTGVSQNPRHKITKRGQNVTFRCDPISEHNRLYWYRQTLGQGPEFLTYFQNEAQLEKSRLLSDRFSAERPKGSFSTLEIQRTEQGDSAMYLCASSTGAWGTIQYFGAGTRLSVL.